Shown below are 10 T cell receptor beta chains from a single sample sequenced in a study of control samples from healthy donors and cancer patients. The table came from immunoSEQ multiplex PCR; TCRdb's copy has only in-frame clones and leaves some out. The sample consists of about 140,000 clones, about nine tenths of them appearing once. Sequencing was carried out using blood. Receptors were obtained from a man aged 25 to 40 in good health.

This chain links TRBV7-9 with TRBJ1-5; 8 bases map to TRBD1. V lost 6 bases and J lost 4; bases outside the gene matches: 5. The CDR3 spans 14 residues. The germline V gene encodes CDR1 SEHNR and CDR2 FQNEAQ (reference sequence). CDR3 amino acids: CASSRDRGNQPQHF. The CDR3 DNA is TGTGCCAGCAGTCGAGACAGGGGAAATCAGCCCCAGCATTTT.

This rearrangement joins TRBV20-1 to TRBJ2-7, with 7 bases identical to TRBD1. Losses at the gene ends were 3 bases for V and 1 base for J; bases not matched to a gene: 9. The CDR3 runs 15 residues. Germline loops: CDR1 DFQATT, CDR2 SNEGSKA (reference sequence). In DNA, the CDR3 is TGCAGTGCTAGTATTCGAGACAGGGCTTCCTACGAGCAGTACTTC. Encoded protein: CSASIRDRASYEQYF.

J is TRBJ1-2 and V is TRBV7-2; D may be TRBD1 (5 bases). V gave up 0 bases and J gave up 0 bases, with 11 bases separating them. The CDR3 covers 16 residues. Germline V lookup: CDR1 SGHTA, CDR2 FQGNSA. CDR3 region: CASSLAFRDPNYGYTF. The CDR3 DNA is TGTGCCAGCAGCTTAGCGTTCAGGGACCCTAACTATGGCTACACCTTC.

This clone has just one count. The CDR3 region is CASSQGVRRGYTF. The CDR3 DNA sequence: TGTGCCAGCAGCCAGGGGGTAAGACGTGGCTACACCTTC. The rearrangement uses TRBV14 and TRBJ1-2; D is possibly TRBD1 (5 bases). There are 13 residues in the CDR3. The germline V and J ends were trimmed by 3 bases and 7 bases, with 12 bases remaining between them. Germline V CDR1 and CDR2: SGHDN, FVKESK.

CDR3 loop: CASSTLGGGGYEQYF. In nucleotides, the CDR3 is TGTGCCAGCAGTACCCTCGGGGGGGGCGGGTACGAGCAGTACTTC. V is TRBV28 and J is TRBJ2-7; 8 positions agree with TRBD2. Germline lookup yields CDR1 MDHEN and CDR2 SYDVKM. With 5 bases clipped from V and 4 bases from J, the junction kept 10 bases outside the gene matches. The CDR3 spans 15 residues.

This chain joins TRBV27 and TRBJ2-7, with D perhaps assigned TRBD1 or TRBD2 (5 bases each). Germline V gives CDR1 MNHEY, CDR2 SMNVEV (reference sequence). The length of the CDR3 is 12 residues. V was trimmed by 8 bases and J by 2 bases, leaving 10 bases between them. The CDR3 DNA follows: TGTGCCAGCCGCAGGGAGACCTACGAGCAGTACTTC. The encoded protein is CASRRETYEQYF.

The chain has TRBV28 and TRBJ1-2; D is unresolved. Deletions cut 5 bases from V and 6 bases from J, with 10 bases between. The germline gives CDR1 MDHEN, CDR2 SYDVKM. This CDR3 spans 12 amino acids. The CDR3 protein is CASSILQHGYTF. Here the CDR3 DNA reads TGTGCCAGCAGTATATTACAGCATGGCTACACCTTC.

The rearrangement links TRBV30 to TRBJ1-6; D perhaps matches TRBD1 (6 bases). CDR3 length equals 13 residues. Germline CDR1 is GTSNPN and CDR2 is SVGIG (reference sequence). The V end lost 8 bases, the J end lost 10 bases, and 18 bases lay between the germline ends. CDR3 sequence reads: CAGAGEDGSPLHF. The CDR3 DNA reads TGTGCCGGGGCAGGGGAAGATGGATCACCCCTCCACTTT.

The chain has TRBV27 and TRBJ1-5, with 7 bases aligning to TRBD1. This CDR3 is 14 amino acids long. V was pared by 6 bases and J by 3 bases, with 5 bases of the junction left unmatched. CDR1 is MNHEY, CDR2 SMNVEV, per germline (reference sequence). CDR3 sequence (DNA): TGTGCCAGCAGCTTGACAGGGATCAATCAGCCCCAGCATTTT. It specifies CASSLTGINQPQHF.

The chain has TRBV7-9 and TRBJ1-1, with D unresolved. With 5 bases removed from V and 3 bases from J, the gap between germline ends came to 10 bases. Germline V CDR1 and CDR2: SEHNR, FQNEAQ (reference sequence). The CDR3 runs 13 residues. DNA for the CDR3: TGTGCCAGCAGCCATCACCAAGACACTGAAGCTTTCTTT. It translates to CASSHHQDTEAFF.